Presented here are 24 T cell receptor beta chains from one specimen sequenced in a study of T cell responses to AZD1222 COVID-19 vaccine. This table comes from immunoSEQ multiplex PCR, and its TCRdb copy is limited to in-frame clones, with some not included. The sample holds 80,000 or so clones; more than 85% are singletons and the top ten take around 5.1%. The sequences come from peripheral blood, collected 28 days after the second AZD1222 dose. The receptor set was obtained from an adult who received the AZD1222 COVID-19 vaccine.

The CDR3 spells CASSVVGTYNEKLFF. CDR3 nucleotides: TGTGCCAGCAGCGTAGTAGGGACCTACAATGAAAAACTGTTTTTT. This sequence joins TRBV9 and TRBJ1-4; a possible D gene is TRBD1 (5 bases). V was shortened by 0 bases and J by 5 bases, with 11 bases between the two germline ends. The CDR3 contains 15 residues. Germline values: CDR1 SGDLS, CDR2 YYNGEE.

This clone was seen only once. This chain connects TRBV5-5 to TRBJ2-2, with 10 positions matching TRBD2. Per germline, CDR1 SGHKS and CDR2 YYEKEE (reference sequence). Losses at the gene ends were 1 base for V and 3 bases for J; bases not matched to a gene: 3. This CDR3 contains 16 residues. In DNA, the CDR3 is TGTGCCAGCAGCTTGACTAGCGGGGCGGACACCGGGGAGCTGTTTTTT. This gives the protein CASSLTSGADTGELFF.

The chain is built from TRBV12-2 and TRBJ1-2. TRBV12-2 is a recognized pseudogene. The CDR3 spans 20 residues. This chain's CDR3 is CASRLAHREEPHLLRYGYTF. For the CDR3, the DNA is TGTGCAAGTCGCTTAGCGCACAGAGAGGAGCCGCACCTTTTAAGGTATGGCTACACCTTC.

The chain employs TRBV3-1 (or the pseudogene TRBV3-2) and TRBJ2-3, with 7 bases that match TRBD1. The CDR3 consists of 15 residues. CDR1 is LGHDT and CDR2 is YNNKEL in the germline V gene (reference sequence). V dropped 1 base and J dropped 2; count of bases not matched to a gene: 3. The CDR3 DNA sequence: TGTGCCAGCAGCCAAGGACAGGGACCCACAGATACGCAGTATTTT. It is translated as CASSQGQGPTDTQYF.

The chain joins TRBV6-1 to TRBJ1-4; tentative D call: TRBD1 (5 bases). The CDR3 has 15 amino acids. Looked up from germline, CDR1 is MNHNS and CDR2 is SASEGT. V lost 3 bases and J 8 bases, leaving 16 bases between the germline ends. The chain's CDR3 is CASSDLGQVGEKLFF. The CDR3 coding sequence is TGTGCCAGCAGTGATTTGGGGCAGGTGGGGGAAAAACTGTTTTTT.

This clone was seen more than once but under ten times. The V gene is TRBV5-8, the J gene TRBJ1-1; weak D call: TRBD1 (5 bases). CDR3 length: 14 residues. Trimming removed 0 bases at V and 0 bases at J, with 6 bases between. Germline V gene sequence: CDR1 SGHTS, CDR2 YDEGEE. The chain's CDR3 is CASSLVGVNTEAFF. CDR3 DNA: TGTGCCAGCAGCTTGGTAGGGGTGAACACTGAAGCTTTCTTT.

V is TRBV13 and J is TRBJ2-7; 8 bases fit TRBD1. CDR3 length equals 13 residues. The germline V gene encodes CDR1 PRHDT and CDR2 FYEKMQ (reference sequence). J gave up 5 bases and V 4 bases, and 4 bases lay outside the gene matches. This CDR3 is CASSWGQANEQYF. The CDR3 DNA sequence: TGTGCCAGCAGCTGGGGACAGGCCAACGAGCAGTACTTC.

The chain joins TRBV2 to TRBJ2-1, with 8 bases aligning to TRBD2. The CDR3 sequence is 15 residues long. CDR1 SNHLY and CDR2 FYNNEI come from the germline V gene. J gave up 0 bases and V 5 bases, and 3 bases lay outside the gene matches. CDR3 coding DNA: TGTGCCAGCAGTCCGGGGGGGGGCTCCTACAATGAGCAGTTCTTC. Residues: CASSPGGGSYNEQFF.

This clone was counted a single time. The chain has TRBV24-1 and TRBJ2-7, with no clear D. V was trimmed by 3 bases and J by 0 bases, leaving 11 bases between them. The CDR3 contains 15 residues. Per germline, CDR1 KGHDR and CDR2 SFDVKD. The CDR3 region is CATSDPTESSYEQYF. CDR3 nucleotide sequence: TGTGCCACCAGTGATCCGACGGAGAGCTCCTACGAGCAGTACTTC.

The V gene is TRBV4-3, the J gene TRBJ2-2; D gene unclear. V was trimmed by 0 bases and J by 8 bases, leaving 7 bases between them. The CDR3 loop spans 13 amino acids. The V gene's germline CDR1 is LGHNA and CDR2 YSLEER. The CDR3 protein is CASSQEVPGELFF. CDR3 DNA: TGCGCCAGCAGCCAAGAAGTTCCTGGGGAGCTGTTTTTT.

The V call is TRBV30, the J call TRBJ2-7, with no clear D. Deletions cut 3 bases from V and 7 bases from J, with 13 bases between. The germline gives CDR1 GTSNPN, CDR2 SVGIG (reference sequence). There are 12 residues in the CDR3. In DNA, the CDR3 is TGTGCCTGGAGCAACGAATTTGGAGAGCAGTACTTC. This sequence encodes CAWSNEFGEQYF.

The chain uses TRBV23-1 and TRBJ1-4, with 9 bases matching TRBD1. TRBV23-1 is an ORF, with its function uncertain. J gave up 8 bases and V 8 bases, and 12 bases lay outside the gene matches. This CDR3 has 15 residues. CDR3 nucleotide sequence: TGCGCCAGCCGGATGGGGGACAGGGTAAACGAAAAACTGTTTTTT. This translates into CASRMGDRVNEKLFF.

The V and J genes are TRBV7-9 and TRBJ1-1; tentatively, D is TRBD1 (5 bases). The germline gives CDR1 SEHNR, CDR2 FQNEAQ (reference sequence). Trimming removed 4 bases from V and 5 bases from J, with 14 bases in between. CDR3 length: 14 amino acids. CDR3 in DNA: TGTGCCAGCAGCTCCAACCGGGGCGCGACTGAAGCTTTCTTT. Amino acids: CASSSNRGATEAFF. Using reference TRBV7-9 and TRBJ1-1 for the parts outside the CDR3, the full variable domain is DTGVSQNPRHKITKRGQNVTFRCDPISEHNRLYWYRQTLGQGPEFLTYFQNEAQLEKSRLLSDRFSAERPKGSFSTLEIQRTEQGDSAMYLCASSSNRGATEAFFGQGTRLTVV.

Only one count was recorded for this clone. Other DNA sequences within the sample encode an identical CDR3. The V and J genes are TRBV10-2 and TRBJ1-5; D not certain. V was trimmed by 3 bases and J by 4 bases, leaving 10 bases between them. The germline V gene has CDR1 WSHSY and CDR2 SAAADI. This CDR3 contains 14 residues. CDR3 in amino acids: CASSESGVNQPQHF. CDR3 nucleotide sequence: TGCGCCAGCAGTGAATCGGGCGTTAATCAGCCCCAGCATTTT.

The chain links TRBV3-1 (or the pseudogene TRBV3-2) to TRBJ2-3, with unresolved D. In germline, CDR1 is LGHDT, CDR2 YNNKEL (reference sequence). Trimming pared 0 bases from V and 0 bases from J, leaving 10 bases between. The CDR3 extends over 16 amino acids. This CDR3 reads CASSQDWVGSTDTQYF. DNA of the CDR3: TGTGCCAGCAGCCAAGATTGGGTTGGCAGCACAGATACGCAGTATTTT.

The chain recombines TRBV5-4 with TRBJ2-2; D unclear. Deletions cut 4 bases from V and 3 bases from J, with 7 bases between. CDR3 length: 13 residues. In germline, CDR1 is SGHNT, CDR2 YYREEE (reference sequence). DNA of the CDR3: TGTGCCAGCAGCATATCTTACACCGGGGAGCTGTTTTTT. Translated: CASSISYTGELFF.

CDR3 sequence (DNA): TGTGCCAGCAGCTTGGTGGTAGCCTATGGCTACACCTTC. It codes for CASSLVVAYGYTF. The V gene is TRBV5-5, the J gene TRBJ1-2; D unclear. The germline CDR1 and CDR2 sequences are SGHKS and YYEKEE (reference sequence). V lost 0 bases to trimming and J lost 4 bases, with 7 bases between them. The CDR3 contains 13 residues.

The chain links TRBV5-4 to TRBJ2-7, with D perhaps TRBD1 or TRBD2 (5 bases each). Trimming removed 7 bases from V and 3 bases from J, with 14 bases in between. Germline V gives CDR1 SGHNT, CDR2 YYREEE (reference sequence). The CDR3 is 13 amino acids. The CDR3 DNA reads TGTGCCAGCCGCCGGGACGGAGACTACGAGCAGTACTTC. It yields the protein CASRRDGDYEQYF.

The chain links TRBV11-2 to TRBJ1-1; D is unclear. The V gene's germline CDR1 is SGHAT and CDR2 FQNNGV. Trimming left V 5 bases short and J 1 base short, with 14 bases between. This CDR3 has 15 amino acids. CDR3 DNA sequence: TGTGCCAGCAGCCAATACCGGGCGGGGAACACTGAAGCTTTCTTT. Residues: CASSQYRAGNTEAFF.

The chain uses TRBV4-1 and TRBJ2-7; 12 bases align to TRBD2. Germline CDR1 and CDR2: MGHRA and YSYEKL. After removal of 2 bases from V and 0 bases from J, the junction contained 11 bases not matched to a gene. The CDR3 has 19 residues. CDR3 region: CASSQPPGLAGWDSYEQYF. The CDR3 DNA is TGCGCCAGCAGCCAACCCCCGGGACTAGCGGGTTGGGACTCCTACGAGCAGTACTTC.

V is TRBV18 and J is TRBJ1-4; 11 bases agree with TRBD1. The CDR3 totals 16 residues. Trimming took 5 bases from V and 7 from J; bases not matched to a gene: 9. Germline V lookup: CDR1 KGHSH, CDR2 LQKENI. CDR3 sequence reads: CASSARDRGEAEKLFF. The CDR3 DNA reads as TGTGCCAGCTCAGCTCGGGACAGGGGGGAAGCTGAAAAACTGTTTTTT.

The rearrangement joins TRBV6-4 to TRBJ2-2; no reliable D call. The V gene's germline CDR1 is MRHNA and CDR2 SNTAGT. V lost 4 bases and J 7 bases, leaving 10 bases between the germline ends. The CDR3 has 13 residues. CDR3 protein: CASSAERHGELFF. CDR3 sequence (DNA): TGTGCCAGCAGTGCCGAGAGACACGGGGAGCTGTTTTTT.

The chain carries TRBV5-1 and TRBJ1-4; D is unresolved. Germline-derived CDR1 and CDR2 are SGHRS and YFSETQ. The CDR3 extends over 14 amino acids. Between the trimmed V and J ends, which lost 1 base and 7 bases, there was a span of 11 bases. DNA for the CDR3: TGCGCCAGCAGCTTGCGGCTAGCCGGTGAAAAACTGTTTTTT. Protein: CASSLRLAGEKLFF.

This chain links TRBV6-6 with TRBJ1-5; D may be TRBD1 (5 bases). Germline CDR1 MNHNY, CDR2 SVGAGI (reference sequence). The V end was cut by 3 bases, the J end by 7 bases, with 13 bases between. This CDR3 has 14 amino acids. This CDR3 is CASSYSGGGQPQHF. DNA of the CDR3: TGTGCCAGCAGTTATTCCGGGGGAGGACAGCCCCAGCATTTT.